The sequence of this TCR beta chain was determined in a study of T cell responses to AZD1222 COVID-19 vaccine (dated by TCRdb to the early 2020s). Study-wide context: A total of just over 230 trial participants underwent TCR sequencing, of whom some 210 received two doses of AZD1222 and about 25 received two doses of the MenACWY control vaccine. Enrollment into the trials was organized by age into subgroups of 18-55, 56-69 and 70-plus years, and those subgroups contained roughly 150, 30 and 60 TCR-sequenced participants, respectively.

As for this clone: Its antigen is unknown. Per-base quality was not reported, and no clone a single base away is much larger than it.

The CDR3 regions of human TCRbeta chains were subjected to immunosequencing. On the study's bioinformatics: TCRs in the repertoires were matched against a reference library of SARS-CoV-2-specific TCRs that had been generated with the MIRA antigen-specificity platform. Breadth was defined as the fraction of unique TCRs that were SARS-CoV-2-associated. Depth was defined as the fraction of total T cells that were SARS-CoV-2-associated. Using the MIRA data, every spike-specific TCR was mapped to the spike region that the TCR reacted to and assigned to either a CD4 or a CD8 class. Log10-transformed breadth and depth values were compared by one-way ANOVA with Sidak's multiple comparisons tests. In its TCRdb copy, this immuneACCESS table keeps in-frame sequences only and misses some clones. Where compared with another copy, unresolved V genes explain less than half of these, and the others have no known cause. The DNA was the basis for D and trimming; V, J and clone size are from that table. The sample includes 180,000 or so clones, with 85% to 90% observed a single time. Roughly 4.3% of the sample lies in the top ten.

The CDR3 runs 12 residues from the cysteine to the phenylalanine. Solely the CDR3 DNA is kept, with 36 bases framed from the first base. The germline V gene supplies CDR1 MDHEN and CDR2 SYDVKM. V and J are truncated by 7 bases and 8 bases respectively, leaving an intervening sequence of 14 bases. This specimen's time point label, per the study, means: about 28 days (+/-7) after the second vaccine dose. The sample's treatment or condition, from its label and the paper: meningococcal conjugate vaccine given as trial control. The vaccinee samples were drawn from two UK trials, COV001 and COV002, one of which was a single-blind randomized controlled phase 2/3 trial testing AZD1222 (ChAdOx1 nCoV-19) in healthy adults. For TCRbeta chain sequencing, PBMC samples from trial participants were taken at day 0 and at day 28 after the second dose. Overall results and qualifications from the work: CD4 TCRs associated with the vaccine covered the entire spike protein, and the dominant responses were in regions 160-218 and 743-854. Because no day 14 peak-response samples were available, the repertoires could be characterized only after the peak T cell response. Participants were mostly white British, with more females than males. The authors suggested clonal diversity may have been underestimated. Spike-specific TCR breadth and depth rose significantly after two AZD1222 doses compared with day 0 and with MenACWY recipients. Conclusions about previously exposed vaccinees are limited, since just 5 or 6 AZD1222 recipients were seropositive for SARS-CoV-2 at baseline. The 56-69-year group was small, and its depth increase did not reach significance, likely because of low power. Nearly half of unique spike-specific TCRs reportedly recognized epitopes outside regions mutated in the B.1.351 and B.1.1.7 variants.

The sample here was peripheral blood, taken 28 days after the second dose of the MenACWY control vaccine. This sequence was found in an adult who received the MenACWY meningococcal vaccine as a control. This chain joins TRBV28 to TRBJ1-2; a tentative D match to TRBD1 spans 5 bases. The CDR3 amino acid sequence is: CASTETGKGYTF. The DNA sequence reads TGTGCCAGCACCGAAACAGGAAAAGGCTACACCTTC.